This T cell receptor beta chain was recovered during a study of PD-L1 blockade in urothelial cancer. Overall study: Males with urothelial cancer arising in the bladder constituted about nine tenths of the roughly 30 patients. Across blood samples, T cells had a median count of 141,255.

The table came from immunoSEQ multiplex PCR; TCRdb's copy has only in-frame clones and leaves some out. This sample has some 30,000 clones, with about 87% found just once. V shed 3 bases and J 5 bases; nucleotides not matched to a gene: 12. The CDR3 loop spans 17 amino acids. Germline V CDR1 and CDR2: SGHRS, YFSETQ. The sample consisted of PBMCs, taken around atezolizumab (anti-PD-L1) treatment. V usage is TRBV5-1 and J usage is TRBJ2-2; 8 nucleotides align to TRBD2. This clonotype was obtained from a man aged 50-60 years with urothelial cancer. CDR3: CASSSQGTRGSTGELFF. The CDR3 DNA reads as TGCGCCAGCAGCTCGCAGGGGACTAGAGGAAGTACCGGGGAGCTGTTTTTT.